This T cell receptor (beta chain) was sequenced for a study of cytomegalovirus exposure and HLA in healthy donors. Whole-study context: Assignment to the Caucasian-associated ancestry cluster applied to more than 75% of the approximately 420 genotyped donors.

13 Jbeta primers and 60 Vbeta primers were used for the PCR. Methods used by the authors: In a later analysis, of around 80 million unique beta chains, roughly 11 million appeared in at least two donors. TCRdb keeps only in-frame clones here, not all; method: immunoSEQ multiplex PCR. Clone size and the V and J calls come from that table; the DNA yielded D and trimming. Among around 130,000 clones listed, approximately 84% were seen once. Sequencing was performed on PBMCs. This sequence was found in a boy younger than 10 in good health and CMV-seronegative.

In nucleotides, the CDR3 is TGTGCCAGCGGGGACAGGGGGAAAGTAGGTACGCAGTATTTT. It translates to CASGDRGKVGTQYF. This chain joins TRBV7-9 and TRBJ2-3; 11 bases are shared with TRBD1. This CDR3 is built from 14 residues. J lost 8 bases, V lost 8 bases, and 9 bases had no gene match. Germline assignment: CDR1 SEHNR and CDR2 FQNEAQ (reference sequence).